This is a list of T cell receptor beta chains from one sample in a study of cytomegalovirus exposure and HLA in healthy donors. Method: immunoSEQ multiplex PCR; TCRdb's copy keeps in-frame clones and lacks some. The sample consists of more than 90,000 clones, 81% of them appearing once. The specimen sequenced was PBMCs. The receptor source for this set is a woman in her 70s in good health and CMV-seropositive. Both conserved end residues are part of each CDR3. The D gene is left open where the match is weak. Not every row has a clone size; where given, it reads once, few, many or a size class.

d_gene: -
v_gene: TRBV9
j_gene: TRBJ2-3
abundance: -
CDR3aa: CASSVWFGTGTDTQYF
CDR3nt: TGTGCCAGCAGCGTATGGTTCGGGACTGGCACAGATACGCAGTATTTT

d_gene: -
v_gene: TRBV13
j_gene: TRBJ2-7
abundance: -
CDR3aa: CASSRGGGLDEQYF
CDR3nt: TGTGCCAGCAGCAGGGGGGGCGGGTTGGACGAGCAGTACTTC

d_gene: -
v_gene: TRBV7-8
j_gene: TRBJ1-1
abundance: -
CDR3aa: CASSKSGSEAFF
CDR3nt: TGTGCCAGCAGCAAGTCAGGATCTGAAGCTTTCTTT

d_gene: -
v_gene: TRBV7-2
j_gene: TRBJ1-5
abundance: -
CDR3aa: CASSLALIGGRNNQPQHF
CDR3nt: TGTGCCAGCAGCTTAGCGCTAATAGGGGGTCGTAACAATCAGCCCCAGCATTTT

d_gene: -
v_gene: TRBV2
j_gene: TRBJ1-1
abundance: -
CDR3aa: CASSGGLSNTEAFF
CDR3nt: TGTGCCAGCAGTGGGGGACTATCGAACACTGAAGCTTTCTTT

d_gene: TRBD1
v_gene: TRBV27
j_gene: TRBJ2-2
abundance: -
CDR3aa: CAIRPGQVAGELFF
CDR3nt: TGTGCCATCCGACCGGGACAGGTGGCCGGGGAGCTGTTTTTT

d_gene: TRBD1
v_gene: TRBV6-5
j_gene: TRBJ1-3
abundance: -
CDR3aa: CASSHTGEVYF
CDR3nt: TGTGCCAGCAGCCACACAGGGGAGGTATATTTT

d_gene: -
v_gene: TRBV5-1
j_gene: TRBJ2-3
abundance: -
CDR3aa: CASSLELPYTDTQYF
CDR3nt: TGCGCCAGCAGCTTAGAACTGCCTTACACAGATACGCAGTATTTT

d_gene: -
v_gene: TRBV5-4
j_gene: TRBJ1-5
abundance: -
CDR3aa: CASPPGGRHHSNQPQHF
CDR3nt: TGTGCCAGCCCCCCCGGGGGGAGGCATCATAGCAATCAGCCCCAGCATTTT

d_gene: TRBD1
v_gene: TRBV19
j_gene: TRBJ2-7
abundance: -
CDR3aa: CASSMGQGADDSYEQYF
CDR3nt: TGTGCCAGTAGTATGGGACAGGGGGCGGACGACTCCTACGAGCAGTACTTC

d_gene: TRBD1
v_gene: TRBV6-6
j_gene: TRBJ1-3
abundance: -
CDR3aa: CASSNRGTGNTIYF
CDR3nt: TGTGCCAGCAGCAACAGGGGAACTGGAAACACCATATATTTT

d_gene: TRBD1
v_gene: TRBV5-4
j_gene: TRBJ1-3
abundance: few
CDR3aa: CASTDRGASSGNTIYF
CDR3nt: TGTGCCAGCACCGACAGGGGCGCTAGCTCTGGAAACACCATATATTTT

d_gene: -
v_gene: TRBV7-2
j_gene: TRBJ1-2
abundance: -
CDR3aa: CASSLAGGDYGYTF
CDR3nt: TGTGCCAGCAGCTTAGCAGGAGGGGACTATGGCTACACCTTC

d_gene: TRBD2
v_gene: TRBV6-5
j_gene: TRBJ2-7
abundance: -
CDR3aa: CASSYSPSGASYEQYF
CDR3nt: TGTGCCAGCAGTTACTCTCCTAGCGGGGCATCCTACGAGCAGTACTTC

d_gene: TRBD1
v_gene: TRBV14
j_gene: TRBJ1-1
abundance: -
CDR3aa: CASSTKEHRGSAFF
CDR3nt: TGTGCCAGCAGCACAAAAGAGCACAGGGGGTCAGCTTTCTTT